This is a list of T cell receptor beta chains from one sample in a study of cytomegalovirus exposure and HLA in healthy donors. TCRdb's copy holds only in-frame clones and misses some; the assay was immunoSEQ multiplex PCR. Its table records around 77,000 clones. The sequencing sample was made of PBMCs. Every receptor here comes from a man in his forties or fifties in good health and CMV-seropositive. Both conserved end residues are part of each CDR3. The order of the fields is CDR3 protein, CDR3 DNA, V gene, J gene, D gene. D genes are given only for firm matches.

CAWSVRLAGVNEQFF,TGTGCCTGGAGTGTACGTCTAGCGGGGGTCAATGAGCAGTTCTTC,TRBV30,TRBJ2-1,TRBD2
CAWSLRADSGANVLTF,TGTGCCTGGAGTCTCCGCGCGGACTCTGGGGCCAACGTCCTGACTTTC,TRBV30,TRBJ2-6,-
CASSLSRGGTEAFF,TGTGCCAGCAGCTTGAGTCGGGGGGGCACTGAAGCTTTCTTT,TRBV5-4,TRBJ1-1,-
CASSPGTPSTGELFF,TGCGCCAGCAGCCCCGGGACTCCTTCCACCGGGGAGCTGTTTTTT,TRBV5-1,TRBJ2-2,-
CSVEEGGSGNTIYF,TGCAGCGTTGAGGAGGGAGGCTCTGGAAACACCATATATTTT,TRBV29-1,TRBJ1-3,-
CASSVDSANTGELFF,TGTGCCAGCAGCGTAGACTCCGCGAACACCGGGGAGCTGTTTTTT,TRBV9,TRBJ2-2,-
CASSSGQEFSEQYF,TGTGCCAGCAGTTCAGGACAGGAGTTTTCCGAGCAGTACTTC,TRBV2,TRBJ2-7,TRBD1
CASSQRETQLYGYTF,TGTGCCAGCAGCCAAAGGGAGACCCAACTCTATGGCTACACCTTC,TRBV14,TRBJ1-2,-
CASSFGSYNSPLHF,TGTGCCAGCAGCTTCGGCTCCTATAATTCACCCCTCCACTTT,TRBV5-8,TRBJ1-6,-
CSVAGGEAGDFYEQYF,TGCAGCGTTGCGGGGGGAGAGGCGGGAGACTTCTACGAGCAGTACTTC,TRBV29-1,TRBJ2-7,TRBD2
CASSLAQGPLHF,TGTGCCAGCAGCTTAGCGCAGGGACCCCTCCACTTT,TRBV7-2,TRBJ1-6,-
CASSSSPDSFTEAFF,TGTGCCAGCAGCTCGAGCCCCGACAGCTTCACTGAAGCTTTCTTT,TRBV9,TRBJ1-1,-
CASSSDRPGEKLFF,TGCGCCAGCAGCTCGGACAGGCCTGGTGAAAAACTGTTTTTT,TRBV5-1,TRBJ1-4,TRBD1
CASSWRGKDTGELFF,TGTGCCAGCAGCTGGAGGGGAAAAGACACCGGGGAGCTGTTTTTT,TRBV5-4,TRBJ2-2,-
CASAQGEYGYTF,TGTGCCAGCGCACAGGGGGAGTATGGCTACACCTTC,TRBV6-1,TRBJ1-2,TRBD1
CASRRSEEPQHF,TGTGCCAGCAGGAGGAGCGAGGAGCCCCAGCATTTT,TRBV25-1,TRBJ1-5,-
CASNEPPSLYGYTF,TGTGCCAGCAACGAGCCCCCGTCTCTCTATGGCTACACCTTC,TRBV6-1,TRBJ1-2,-
CASSLEHPGFKETQYF,TGTGCCAGCAGCTTAGAGCATCCGGGATTCAAAGAGACCCAGTACTTC,TRBV7-6,TRBJ2-5,-
CASSAMGGYEQYF,TGTGCCAGCAGTGCAATGGGAGGGTACGAGCAGTACTTC,TRBV6-1,TRBJ2-7,TRBD2
CASSLGTGERNIQYF,TGTGCCAGCAGTCTAGGGACAGGGGAGAGAAACATTCAGTACTTC,TRBV6-5,TRBJ2-4,TRBD1
CASSMEGLETQYF,TGTGCCAGTAGTATGGAGGGGTTGGAGACCCAGTACTTC,TRBV19,TRBJ2-5,-
CASSVGGVSTNEQFF,TGTGCCAGCAGCGTCGGGGGGGTGAGCACCAATGAGCAGTTCTTC,TRBV9,TRBJ2-1,TRBD2
CASSLSVIGTGNTIYF,TGCGCCAGCAGCTTGAGCGTTATAGGAACGGGAAACACCATATATTTT,TRBV5-1,TRBJ1-3,-
CASSPGQPYEQYF,TGTGCCAGCAGTCCGGGACAGCCCTACGAGCAGTACTTC,TRBV27,TRBJ2-7,TRBD1
CASSTYKRGQNYGYTF,TGTGCCAGCAGCACCTATAAAAGAGGGCAGAACTATGGCTACACCTTC,TRBV11-2,TRBJ1-2,-
CASTRQGEDTQYF,TGCGCCAGCACCCGACAGGGGGAGGATACGCAGTATTTT,TRBV5-1,TRBJ2-3,TRBD1
CASGDRTGNTEAFF,TGCGCCAGCGGAGACAGGACGGGGAACACTGAAGCTTTCTTT,TRBV5-1,TRBJ1-1,-
CASIEDNSSGNTIYF,TGTGCCAGCATCGAGGACAACTCCTCTGGAAACACCATATATTTT,TRBV27,TRBJ1-3,-
CASSATGIYEAFF,TGTGCCAGCAGCGCCACAGGTATTTATGAAGCTTTCTTT,TRBV9,TRBJ1-1,-
CASSPPQWGGNEKLFF,TGTGCCAGCAGTCCGCCCCAGTGGGGAGGTAATGAAAAACTGTTTTTT,TRBV28,TRBJ1-4,-
CASSPGTANTEAFF,TGTGCCAGCAGCCCAGGGACAGCGAACACTGAAGCTTTCTTT,TRBV5-6,TRBJ1-1,TRBD1
CASSLTGYMNTEAFF,TGTGCCAGCAGCTTGACAGGGTACATGAACACTGAAGCTTTCTTT,TRBV7-9,TRBJ1-1,TRBD1
CASSERTGLSGNTIYF,TGCGCCAGCAGTGAGAGGACAGGCCTCTCTGGAAACACCATATATTTT,TRBV10-1,TRBJ1-3,TRBD1
CASSFSGGQNQPQHF,TGCGCCAGCAGTTTCTCAGGGGGCCAGAATCAGCCCCAGCATTTT,TRBV5-1,TRBJ1-5,TRBD1
CASSTRGSSYEQYF,TGTGCCAGCAGTACGAGGGGGAGCTCCTACGAGCAGTACTTC,TRBV28,TRBJ2-7,-
CSAGQRNTEAFF,TGCAGCGCGGGACAGAGGAACACTGAAGCTTTCTTT,TRBV29-1,TRBJ1-1,TRBD1
CSVERPTSGGANTGELFF,TGCAGCGTTGAAAGGCCGACTAGCGGGGGCGCGAACACCGGGGAGCTGTTTTTT,TRBV29-1,TRBJ2-2,TRBD2
CASSPPGTQYF,TGTGCCAGCAGTCCTCCAGGTACGCAGTATTTT,TRBV9,TRBJ2-3,-
CASSQSLSPNEQFF,TGCGCCAGCAGCCAATCTCTCAGTCCCAATGAGCAGTTCTTC,TRBV4-1,TRBJ2-1,-
CASSPGLAGETQYF,TGTGCCAGCAGCCCGGGACTAGCGGGGGAGACCCAGTACTTC,TRBV6-5,TRBJ2-5,TRBD2
CASSGGAQETQYF,TGTGCCAGCAGTGGAGGAGCCCAAGAGACCCAGTACTTC,TRBV2,TRBJ2-5,-
CVISPNRDGYTF,TGTGTCATCAGTCCCAACAGAGATGGCTACACCTTC,TRBV10-3,TRBJ1-2,-
CASSLSTQNPTDTQYF,TGTGCCAGCAGCCTATCGACTCAGAATCCCACAGATACGCAGTATTTT,TRBV4-2,TRBJ2-3,-
CASSFGGLWSNQPQHF,TGTGCCAGCAGCTTCGGGGGTCTTTGGAGCAATCAGCCCCAGCATTTT,TRBV5-8,TRBJ1-5,-
CASSSLWDTNTEAFF,TGTGCCAGCAGCTCCTTATGGGACACAAACACTGAAGCTTTCTTT,TRBV4-2,TRBJ1-1,-
CASRPDYGYTF,TGTGCCAGCAGGCCGGACTATGGCTACACCTTC,TRBV6-1,TRBJ1-2,-
CASSQAAIHEQYF,TGCGCCAGCAGCCAAGCCGCGATCCACGAGCAGTACTTC,TRBV4-1,TRBJ2-7,-
CASSLGGPNGEETQYF,TGTGCCAGCAGCTTAGGGGGGCCAAATGGGGAAGAGACCCAGTACTTC,TRBV7-9,TRBJ2-5,-
CASSPGRDRVISGNTIYF,TGTGCCAGCAGTCCTGGACGGGACAGGGTTATCTCTGGAAACACCATATATTTT,TRBV27,TRBJ1-3,TRBD1
CASERGISGYREQFF,TGTGCCAGCGAGCGGGGGATCTCCGGTTATCGGGAGCAGTTCTTC,TRBV25-1,TRBJ2-1,TRBD2
CASSARGPYTDTQYF,TGTGCCAGCAGTGCACGAGGGCCCTACACAGATACGCAGTATTTT,TRBV2,TRBJ2-3,-
CASSLASVNTEAFF,TGTGCCAGCAGCTTAGCGTCGGTGAACACTGAAGCTTTCTTT,TRBV7-9,TRBJ1-1,-
CASIRATDTQYF,TGTGCCAGCATCCGCGCCACAGATACGCAGTATTTT,TRBV5-8,TRBJ2-3,-